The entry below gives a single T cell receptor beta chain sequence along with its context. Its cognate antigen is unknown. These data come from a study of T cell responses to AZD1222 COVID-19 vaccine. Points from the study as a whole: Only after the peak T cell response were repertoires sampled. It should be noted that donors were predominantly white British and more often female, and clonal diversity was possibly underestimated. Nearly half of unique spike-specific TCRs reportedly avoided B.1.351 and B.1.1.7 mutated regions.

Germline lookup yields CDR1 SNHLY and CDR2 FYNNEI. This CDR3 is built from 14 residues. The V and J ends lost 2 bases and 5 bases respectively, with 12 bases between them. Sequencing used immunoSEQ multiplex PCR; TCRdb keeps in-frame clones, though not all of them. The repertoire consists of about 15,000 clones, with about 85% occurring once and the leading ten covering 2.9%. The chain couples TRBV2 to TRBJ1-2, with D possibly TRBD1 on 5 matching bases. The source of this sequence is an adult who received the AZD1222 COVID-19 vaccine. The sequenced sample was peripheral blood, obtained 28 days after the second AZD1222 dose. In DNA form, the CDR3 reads TGTGCCAGCAGTGAATGGGGCCCGGGGTATGGCTACACCTTC. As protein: CASSEWGPGYGYTF.